One sample yielded the 5 T cell receptor beta chains listed below, sequenced in a study of human T cells and chemical hapten exposure. TCRdb analysed the RACE reads with MiXCR anew, one entry per CDR3 protein. The sample lists about 46,000 distinct CDR3 sequences, about 4.5% occurring once. Specified time point: healthy volunteer bleed at 2 weeks. Someone pulled total RNA out of unfractionated whole blood. The sequenced sample was whole blood. These receptors were obtained from a female donor in good health. Some clones in this sample may be carry-over from other donors' samples.

This clonotype was seen many times. The CDR3 reads CASSIDQQIKNIQYF. CDR3 bases: TGTGCCAGTAGTATAGATCAACAGATAAAAAACATTCAGTACTTC. J is TRBJ2-4 and V is TRBV19; no firm D call. There are 15 residues in the CDR3. V lost 0 bases and J 4 bases, leaving 10 bases between the germline ends. Germline CDR1 is LNHDA and CDR2 is SQIVND (reference sequence).

This clonotype was counted ten times or more. V usage is TRBV7-2 and J usage is TRBJ1-1; D possibly corresponds to TRBD1 (5 bases). The V gene lost 11 bases and the J gene lost 4 bases, with 17 bases spanning the gap. The germline V gene has CDR1 SGHTA and CDR2 FQGNSA. The CDR3 sequence is 13 residues long. CDR3 bases: TGTGCCTCAGCATGGGGGGTGACCACTGAAGCTTTCTTT. Its protein product is CASAWGVTTEAFF. Full variable domain (missing parts from reference TRBV7-2 and TRBJ1-1): GAGVSQSPSNKVTEKGKDVELRCDPISGHTALYWYRQSLGQGLEFLIYFQGNSAPDKSGLPSDRFSAERTGGSVSTLTIQRTQQEDSAVYLCASAWGVTTEAFFGQGTRLTVV.

The CDR3 DNA reads TGTGCCAGCAGGCCAGGGGTAGTTGCAACTAATGAAAAACTGTTTTTT. Amino acids: CASRPGVVATNEKLFF. The chain is built from TRBV6-5 and TRBJ1-4, with D perhaps matching TRBD1 (6 bases). The CDR3 loop spans 16 amino acids. Germline assignment: CDR1 MNHEY and CDR2 SVGAGI. The V end lost 6 bases, the J end lost 0 bases, and 14 bases lay between the germline ends.

V is TRBV2 and J is TRBJ2-7; no definite D call. The length of the CDR3 is 13 residues. Trimming stripped 3 bases from V and 0 bases from J, with 6 bases between. CDR1 is SNHLY, CDR2 FYNNEI, per germline. CDR3: CASSDRSSYEQYF. The CDR3 region has the DNA TGTGCCAGCAGTGACAGGAGCTCCTACGAGCAGTACTTC. Full variable domain (remainder filled in from reference TRBV2 and TRBJ2-7): EPEVTQTPSHQVTQMGQEVILRCVPISNHLYFYWYRQILGQKVEFLVSFYNNEISEKSEIFDDQFSVERPDGSNFTLKIRSTKLEDSAMYFCASSDRSSYEQYFGPGTRLTVT.

This clonotype was seen many times. The rearrangement links TRBV3-1 to TRBJ1-5; D is possibly TRBD1 (6 bases). V was clipped by 1 base and J by 6 bases, with 10 bases between them. Per the germline V gene, CDR1 is LGHDT and CDR2 is YNNKEL (reference sequence). This CDR3 spans 14 amino acids. CDR3 protein: CASSQGGLGQPQHF. As DNA, the CDR3 is TGTGCCAGCAGCCAAGGGGGGCTCGGTCAGCCCCAGCATTTT.